Listed below are T cell receptor beta chains from one sample, sequenced in a study of T cell responses to AZD1222 COVID-19 vaccine. TCRdb's copy holds only in-frame clones and misses some; the assay was immunoSEQ multiplex PCR. The sample contains roughly 150,000 clones, about 92% of which appear only once. Sequences were derived from peripheral blood, sampled 28 days after the second AZD1222 dose. The receptors shown here come from an adult who received the AZD1222 COVID-19 vaccine. The CDR3 runs from the conserved cysteine through the conserved F or W. A D gene is named only where the DNA matches it firmly. Where a row states a size, it is once, few, many or the class of an expanded clone; other rows omit it.

D gene,clone size,J gene,V gene,CDR3 protein,CDR3 DNA
-,-,TRBJ1-5,TRBV19,CASSAPWASGQPQHF,TGTGCCAGTAGTGCCCCTTGGGCATCCGGCCAGCCCCAGCATTTT
TRBD1,few,TRBJ2-5,TRBV7-2,CASSPGQGGETQYF,TGTGCCAGCAGCCCGGGACAGGGTGGGGAGACCCAGTACTTC
TRBD1,few,TRBJ1-2,TRBV27,CASSLHGTGVGYGYTF,TGTGCCAGCAGTTTGCATGGGACAGGAGTTGGCTATGGCTACACCTTC
TRBD1,-,TRBJ2-7,TRBV6-5,CASSYQQGPYEQYF,TGTGCCAGCAGTTACCAACAGGGGCCCTACGAGCAGTACTTC
TRBD2,-,TRBJ2-3,TRBV18,CASRGLAIYTDTQYF,TGTGCCAGCCGTGGACTAGCGATATACACAGATACGCAGTATTTT
TRBD2,-,TRBJ2-3,TRBV10-3,CAIMAGGTDTQYF,TGTGCCATCATGGCGGGGGGGACAGATACGCAGTATTTT
TRBD1,-,TRBJ2-7,TRBV30,CAWGQGGEQYF,TGTGCCTGGGGACAGGGGGGCGAGCAGTACTTC
-,once,TRBJ2-5,TRBV6-1,CASSEASGGGPQETQYF,TGTGCCAGCAGTGAAGCGTCAGGGGGAGGCCCCCAAGAGACCCAGTACTTC
TRBD1,-,TRBJ1-6,TRBV7-6,CASSLSPGQGGSPLHF,TGTGCCAGCAGCTTAAGCCCAGGACAGGGAGGATCACCCCTCCACTTT
-,once,TRBJ1-3,TRBV6-5,CASGGAVSGNTIYF,TGTGCCAGCGGGGGGGCTGTTTCTGGAAACACCATATATTTT
TRBD1,-,TRBJ1-2,TRBV6-5,CASSGQGGGSYGYTF,TGTGCCAGCAGCGGACAGGGAGGAGGGTCCTATGGCTACACCTTC
-,-,TRBJ2-1,TRBV15,CATSSLGYEQFF,TGTGCCACCAGCAGTCTAGGTTATGAGCAGTTCTTC
TRBD2,-,TRBJ2-3,TRBV6-6,CASTPSGGDTQYF,TGTGCCAGCACCCCTAGCGGGGGAGATACGCAGTATTTT
-,-,TRBJ1-6,TRBV7-9,CASSHRRDRSSYNSPLHF,TGTGCCAGCAGCCATAGACGGGATCGTAGCTCCTATAATTCACCCCTCCACTTT
-,-,TRBJ2-2,TRBV3-1/TRBV3-2,CASSHRQQNTGELFF,TGTGCCAGCAGCCACCGACAGCAGAACACCGGGGAGCTGTTTTTT
-,-,TRBJ2-2,TRBV9,CASSAQGPGELFF,TGTGCCAGCAGCGCGCAGGGCCCCGGGGAGCTGTTTTTT
TRBD1,-,TRBJ1-4,TRBV18,CASSPATGSDSGGEKLFF,TGTGCCAGCTCACCCGCGACAGGGTCTGACTCTGGTGGTGAAAAACTGTTTTTT